This T cell receptor (beta chain) emerged from a study of neurological immune-mediated disorders. CDR3 size: 15 residues. Looked up from germline, CDR1 is MNHEY and CDR2 is SVGEGT. As for the cDNA, it was generated by 5'RACE with 10-nucleotide random UMIs. From the 5' RACE reads, TCRdb called clonotypes with MiXCR, one entry per CDR3 protein. Of about 59,000 distinct CDR3 sequences in the sample, under 4.5% were seen once. This clonotype showed up many times. One end of the junction is discordant with germline, which a read error may explain. Input material: PBMCs. The J gene is TRBJ1-5, the V gene TRBV6-2 or TRBV6-3, with D possibly matching TRBD1 (5 bases). This TCR was sampled from a woman in her thirties with multiple sclerosis. In DNA, the CDR3 is TGTGCCAGCAGCCCCGGGACGTTTAGCAATCAGCCCCAGAATTTT. Translated, it gives CASSPGTFSNQPQNF.